This T cell receptor beta chain appears in the sequencing data of a study of CD8+CD57+ T cells in acquired aplastic anemia. Study details: There were some 11 million reads, on average, for CD4+ cells from healthy donors. Study-wide results and limits: Simpson's diversity of CD8+ cells was not significantly different in patients compared with controls.

Germline CDR1 reads SNHLY; CDR2 reads FYNNEI. The germline V and J ends were trimmed by 8 bases and 9 bases, with 25 bases remaining between them. The CDR3 length is 15 residues. The template for TCR beta VDJ and CDR3 sequence profiling was genomic DNA. Each CDR3 protein is one row after TCRdb ran MiXCR on the reads. The repertoire consists of some 410,000 distinct CDR3 sequences, with 65% to 80% occurring once and the leading ten covering more than 3.5%. On this clonotype: The antigen remains unidentified. Because it lacks the conserved phenylalanine or tryptophan at the end, this CDR3 is likely a read error.

This chain links TRBV2 with TRBJ1-2; D is undetermined. Sequencing used sorted CD4+, CD8+, or CD8+CD57+ T cells (not recorded which) from PBMCs. The clonotype comes from a human donor in good health, serving as a control. The CDR3 loop is CASRARAKALTCYTV. The CDR3 DNA is TGTGCCAGCCGCGCTAGGGCCAAGGCTCTGACTTGCTACACCGTC.